The 26 T cell receptor beta chains given below trace back to one sample, sequenced in a study of T cell responses to AZD1222 COVID-19 vaccine (dated by TCRdb to the early 2020s). What this sample's time point label stands for: baseline before first vaccination. Receptors were amplified or captured by the immunoSEQ multiplex PCR assay. The clones in this table, taken by TCRdb from immuneACCESS, are in-frame only. Not every clone is retained; where verified, under half of the shortfall comes from an unresolved V gene, and the cause of the rest is unknown. This sample gives about 150,000 clones in total; around nine tenths of them show up just once. The ten largest clonotypes hold under 2.5% of the sample. The specimen was peripheral blood, collected on day 0 of AZD1222 vaccination. Every receptor here comes from an adult in good health.

The chain joins TRBV5-1 to TRBJ1-2; 8 nucleotides line up with TRBD1. The CDR3 contains 13 residues. From germline, CDR1 is SGHRS and CDR2 YFSETQ. The V segment lost 3 bases and the J segment 4 bases; nucleotides outside the gene matches: 2. This CDR3 reads CASSSGQAYGYTF. The CDR3 region has the DNA TGCGCCAGCAGCTCGGGACAGGCCTATGGCTACACCTTC.

This chain links TRBV4-2 with TRBJ1-3, with D possibly matching TRBD1 (5 bases). V lost 0 bases to trimming and J lost 4 bases, with 16 bases between them. Germline CDR1 is LGHNA and CDR2 is YNFKEQ. The CDR3 totals 17 residues. The CDR3 protein is CASSQESPGTNGNTIYF. The CDR3 bases are TGTGCCAGCAGCCAAGAGTCGCCAGGGACTAACGGAAACACCATATATTTT.

The rearrangement joins TRBV14 to TRBJ2-7; D remains unclear. The CDR3 has 17 residues. Trimming took 1 base from V and 1 from J, leaving 17 bases between them. Germline V gene lookup returns CDR1 SGHDN and CDR2 FVKESK. CDR3 amino acids: CASSQVPGFQASYEQYF. The CDR3 coding sequence is TGTGCCAGCAGCCAAGTTCCTGGGTTTCAGGCTTCCTACGAGCAGTACTTC.

The chain carries TRBV11-2 and TRBJ1-2, with TRBD1 as a possible D gene (5 bases). There are 10 residues in the CDR3. Trimming took off 8 bases at V and 9 bases at J, with 10 bases between the two ends. Germline CDR1 is SGHAT and CDR2 is FQNNGV. This CDR3 reads CASGGESYTF. DNA of the CDR3: TGTGCCAGCGGGGGGGAGAGCTACACCTTC.

The chain joins TRBV6-2 or TRBV6-3 to TRBJ1-1; tentatively, D is TRBD1 (5 bases). The CDR3 consists of 14 residues. CDR1 and CDR2 (germline): MNHEY, SVGEGT. The germline V and J ends were trimmed by 0 bases and 4 bases, with 9 bases remaining between them. The CDR3 DNA reads as TGTGCCAGCAGTTACTCTGGACACTTCACTGAAGCTTTCTTT. Amino acid sequence: CASSYSGHFTEAFF.

A single count supports this clone. The chain links TRBV14 to TRBJ1-1; 7 bases are a match to TRBD1. CDR1 and CDR2 (germline): SGHDN, FVKESK. V shed 4 bases and J 4 bases; nucleotides not matched to a gene: 6. This CDR3 is 14 amino acids long. The CDR3 sequence: CASSPDRAGTEAFF. The CDR3 bases are TGTGCCAGCAGCCCAGACAGGGCAGGCACTGAAGCTTTCTTT.

V is TRBV27 and J is TRBJ2-2; TRBD1 matches at 7 bases. V dropped 2 bases and J dropped 2; count of bases not matched to a gene: 11. The CDR3 totals 18 residues. CDR1 and CDR2 from the germline V gene are MNHEY and SMNVEV (reference sequence). For the CDR3, the DNA is TGTGCCAGCAGTTTAAGGGACAGACGACGAAGTAACACCGGGGAGCTGTTTTTT. Translating it yields CASSLRDRRRSNTGELFF.

The CDR3 sequence: CASSWSTNYGYTF. CDR3 nucleotide sequence: TGTGCCAGCAGTTGGTCAACTAACTATGGCTACACCTTC. The V and J genes are TRBV6-5 and TRBJ1-2; D is uncertain. V lost 4 bases to trimming and J lost 0 bases, with 6 bases between them. The CDR3 runs to 13 residues. CDR1 is MNHEY and CDR2 is SVGAGI in the germline V gene.

The chain links TRBV15 to TRBJ2-3, with 7 bases aligning to TRBD1. Unmatched junction bases numbered 5, after V lost 0 bases and J lost 2 bases. Germline CDR1 reads LNHNV; CDR2 reads YYDKDF (reference sequence). This CDR3 contains 16 residues. CDR3 protein: CATSREGQIVTDTQYF. DNA of the CDR3: TGTGCCACCAGCAGAGAGGGACAGATAGTCACAGATACGCAGTATTTT.

The genes are TRBV30 and TRBJ1-5; the D is unclear. Germline V gives CDR1 GTSNPN, CDR2 SVGIG (reference sequence). Trimming pared 0 bases from V and 4 bases from J, leaving 16 bases between. The CDR3 is 16 residues long. The CDR3 protein is CAWSVRMGGRNQPQHF. CDR3 bases: TGTGCCTGGAGTGTAAGGATGGGAGGTCGAAATCAGCCCCAGCATTTT.

CDR3 protein: CASSLLARTTWDGYTF. The CDR3 DNA follows: TGTGCCAGCAGCTTGCTAGCACGGACTACATGGGATGGCTACACCTTC. This chain uses TRBV5-4 with TRBJ1-2; D call uncertain. Germline loops: CDR1 SGHNT, CDR2 YYREEE (reference sequence). Trimming cost V 1 base and J 6 bases, with 19 bases left between them. CDR3 length: 16 residues.

This clone was seen just once. The chain has TRBV29-1 and TRBJ1-2, with D possibly being TRBD1 (5 bases). The CDR3 has 11 residues. CDR1 and CDR2 from the germline V gene are SQVTM and ANQGSEA. V lost 5 bases and J lost 6, with 10 bases in between. The CDR3 sequence: CSVQRGDGYTF. CDR3 DNA: TGCAGCGTTCAGCGAGGGGATGGCTACACCTTC.

CDR3 DNA sequence: TGTGCCTGGATCCTGCTAGCGGGAGGGTTTCGTGAGCAGTTCTTC. Residues: CAWILLAGGFREQFF. The chain joins TRBV30 to TRBJ2-1, with TRBD2 identical over 12 bases. The length of the CDR3 is 15 residues. The V gene's germline CDR1 is GTSNPN and CDR2 SVGIG (reference sequence). The V and J ends lost 4 bases and 9 bases, in that order; junction bases with no gene match: 10. Looking up the rest from reference TRBV30 and TRBJ2-1 gives the full variable domain: SQTIHQWPATLVQPVGSPLSLECTVEGTSNPNLYWYRQAAGRGLQLLFYSVGIGQISSEVPQNLSASRPQDRQFILSSKKLLLSDSGFYLCAWILLAGGFREQFFGPGTRLTVL.

This clone appeared once. V and J are TRBV11-2 and TRBJ1-2, with 8 bases lining up with TRBD1. The germline V gene has CDR1 SGHAT and CDR2 FQNNGV. The length of the CDR3 is 16 residues. The V segment lost 5 bases and the J segment 8 bases; nucleotides outside the gene matches: 16. In nucleotides, the CDR3 is TGTGCCAGCAGCCGCAATGCAGGGGGCGGATCGGCCGGCTACACCTTC. Its protein is CASSRNAGGGSAGYTF.

The V and J genes are TRBV6-5 and TRBJ2-1; D gene uncertain. Trimming stripped 3 bases from V and 3 bases from J, with 6 bases between. Germline V CDR1 and CDR2: MNHEY, SVGAGI. The CDR3 spans 13 residues. This chain's CDR3 is CASSYVFYNEQFF. The CDR3 DNA reads as TGTGCCAGCAGTTATGTGTTCTACAATGAGCAGTTCTTC.

This sequence joins TRBV28 and TRBJ2-5, with 11 nucleotides matching TRBD2. J gave up 5 bases and V 8 bases, and 4 bases lay outside the gene matches. The CDR3 sequence is 13 residues long. The germline V gene encodes CDR1 MDHEN and CDR2 SYDVKM. The CDR3 nucleotides read TGTGCCAGCGGCCGACTAGCGGGGGAGACCCAGTACTTC. Its protein is CASGRLAGETQYF.

This clone was found a few times. The rearrangement links TRBV28 to TRBJ2-5; 8 nucleotides match TRBD2. V shed 6 bases and J 3 bases; nucleotides not matched to a gene: 9. The germline CDR1 and CDR2 sequences are MDHEN and SYDVKM. The CDR3 extends over 15 amino acids. The CDR3 bases are TGTGCCAGCAGCCCGGGGGGGGCGGAAAAAGAGACCCAGTACTTC. As protein: CASSPGGAEKETQYF.

The chain has TRBV29-1 and TRBJ1-2; D perhaps matches TRBD1 (6 bases). Germline CDR1 and CDR2: SQVTM and ANQGSEA. Trimming cost V 3 bases and J 2 bases, with 10 bases left between them. CDR3 size: 13 residues. CDR3 protein: CSVDKQGNYGYTF. The CDR3 DNA follows: TGCAGCGTTGATAAACAGGGAAACTATGGCTACACCTTC.

This clone was seen once. The chain joins TRBV5-1 to TRBJ1-6; D not resolved. Germline V gene sequence: CDR1 SGHRS, CDR2 YFSETQ. This CDR3 contains 15 residues. The ends were cut back, 2 bases at V and 10 bases at J, with 16 bases in the middle. The CDR3 DNA is TGCGCCAGCAGCTTAAGTGGGCCTCCCGGATCACCCCTCCACTTT. As protein: CASSLSGPPGSPLHF.

This chain uses TRBV21-1 with TRBJ1-2. TRBV21-1 is noted as a pseudogene. The CDR3 totals 14 residues. CDR3 residues: CASSSLRGGYGYTF. In nucleotides, the CDR3 is TGTGCCAGCAGCTCATTAAGGGGGGGCTATGGCTACACCTTC.

The CDR3 protein is CATNPRDRGGGYTF. The CDR3 DNA follows: TGTGCCACCAACCCCCGGGACCGAGGTGGTGGCTACACCTTC. The chain links TRBV15 to TRBJ1-2, with a possible D match to TRBD1 (5 bases). This CDR3 is 14 amino acids long. The germline V gene has CDR1 LNHNV and CDR2 YYDKDF (reference sequence). V was pared by 7 bases and J by 7 bases, with 19 bases between.

The V gene is TRBV14, the J gene TRBJ2-3; 7 bases are shared with TRBD2. The CDR3 spans 15 residues. Germline trimming cut 1 base from V and 6 bases from J; bases unmatched to any gene: 7. Germline CDR1 and CDR2: SGHDN and FVKESK. DNA for the CDR3: TGTGCCAGCAGCCAAGGGACTAGTTCTTTGGATACGCAGTATTTT. It yields the protein CASSQGTSSLDTQYF.

This chain uses TRBV19 with TRBJ1-1, with a possible D match to TRBD1 (6 bases). The CDR3 loop spans 15 amino acids. Germline V gene data show CDR1 as LNHDA and CDR2 as SQIVND (reference sequence). With 7 bases removed from V and 6 bases from J, the gap between germline ends came to 21 bases. The CDR3 sequence is CASTPQGLGNSEAFF. DNA for the CDR3: TGTGCCAGTACCCCACAGGGTTTGGGTAACTCTGAAGCTTTCTTT.

V gene TRBV7-2 combines with J gene TRBJ1-2, with TRBD1 matching over 7 bases. The trim removed 5 bases at V and 7 bases at J, leaving 10 bases unmatched. The CDR3 runs to 14 residues. From germline, CDR1 is SGHTA and CDR2 FQGNSA. CDR3 bases: TGTGCCAGCAGCACCGGGACAGCTTACCGTGGCTACACCTTC. Its translation: CASSTGTAYRGYTF.

The chain has TRBV19 and TRBJ2-2; 7 bases agree with TRBD1. Per the germline V gene, CDR1 is LNHDA and CDR2 is SQIVND (reference sequence). This CDR3 spans 16 amino acids. Germline trimming cut 4 bases from V and 11 bases from J; bases unmatched to any gene: 16. CDR3 sequence (DNA): TGTGCCAGTAGTACACGCCGGGACAGAAACCCGGGTGAGCTGTTTTTT. Translation: CASSTRRDRNPGELFF.

V gene TRBV18 combines with J gene TRBJ2-5; D is ambiguous. The CDR3 has 13 residues. With 4 bases removed from V and 2 bases from J, the gap between germline ends came to 8 bases. Per the germline V gene, CDR1 is KGHSH and CDR2 is LQKENI. The CDR3, as DNA: TGTGCCAGCTCACTCCTCAGTCAAGAGACCCAGTACTTC. It codes for CASSLLSQETQYF.